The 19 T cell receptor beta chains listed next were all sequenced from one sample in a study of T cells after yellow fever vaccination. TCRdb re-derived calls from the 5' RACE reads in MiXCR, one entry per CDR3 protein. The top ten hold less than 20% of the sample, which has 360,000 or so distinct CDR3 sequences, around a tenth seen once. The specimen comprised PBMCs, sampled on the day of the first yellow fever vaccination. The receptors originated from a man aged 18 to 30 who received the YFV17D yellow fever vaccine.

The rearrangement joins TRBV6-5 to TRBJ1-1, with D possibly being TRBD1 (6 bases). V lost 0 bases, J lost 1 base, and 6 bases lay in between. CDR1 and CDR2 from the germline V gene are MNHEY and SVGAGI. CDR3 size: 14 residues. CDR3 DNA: TGTGCCAGCAGTTACTCGGGGGCGAACACTGAAGCTTTCTTT. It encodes CASSYSGANTEAFF.

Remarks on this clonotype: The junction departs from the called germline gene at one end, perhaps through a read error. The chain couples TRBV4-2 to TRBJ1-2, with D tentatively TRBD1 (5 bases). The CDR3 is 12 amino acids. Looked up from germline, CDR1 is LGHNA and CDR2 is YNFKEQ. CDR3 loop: CAISPGLPKDTF. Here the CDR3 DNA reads TGTGCCATCAGCCCGGGGCTCCCTAAGGACACCTTC.

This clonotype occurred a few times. The CDR3 here is CASSQDVGQGTNYGYTF. Written as DNA, the CDR3 is TGCGCCAGCAGCCAAGATGTGGGACAGGGGACTAACTATGGCTACACCTTC. The rearrangement joins TRBV4-1 to TRBJ1-2; 10 bases map to TRBD1. The germline CDR1 and CDR2 sequences are MGHRA and YSYEKL. Trimming removed 0 bases from V and 0 bases from J; junction bases left unmatched: 4. This CDR3 is 17 amino acids long.

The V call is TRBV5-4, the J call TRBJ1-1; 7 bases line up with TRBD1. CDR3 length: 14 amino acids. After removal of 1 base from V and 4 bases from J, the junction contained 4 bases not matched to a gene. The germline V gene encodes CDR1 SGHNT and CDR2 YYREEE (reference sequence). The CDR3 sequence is CASSLKQGGTEAFF. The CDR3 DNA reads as TGTGCCAGCAGCTTGAAGCAGGGGGGCACTGAAGCTTTCTTT.

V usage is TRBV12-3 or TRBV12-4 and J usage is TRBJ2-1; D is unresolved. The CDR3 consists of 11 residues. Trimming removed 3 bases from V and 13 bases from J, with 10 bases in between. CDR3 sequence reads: CASSFRQSQFF. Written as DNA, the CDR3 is TGTGCCAGCAGTTTTAGGCAGTCTCAGTTCTTC.

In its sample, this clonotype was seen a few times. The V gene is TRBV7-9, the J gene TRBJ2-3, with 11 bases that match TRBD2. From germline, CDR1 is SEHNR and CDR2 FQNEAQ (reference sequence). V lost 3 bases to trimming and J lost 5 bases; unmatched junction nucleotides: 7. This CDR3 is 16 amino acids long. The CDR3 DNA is TGTGCCAGCAGCTTCTACGGGACTAGCGGAATAGATACGCAGTATTTT. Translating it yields CASSFYGTSGIDTQYF.

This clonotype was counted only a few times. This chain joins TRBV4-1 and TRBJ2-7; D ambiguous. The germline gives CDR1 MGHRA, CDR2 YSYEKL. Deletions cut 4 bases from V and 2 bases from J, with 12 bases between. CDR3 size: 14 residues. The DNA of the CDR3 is TGCGCCAGCAGCCTGACTGGAAGGACCTACGAGCAGTACTTC. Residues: CASSLTGRTYEQYF.

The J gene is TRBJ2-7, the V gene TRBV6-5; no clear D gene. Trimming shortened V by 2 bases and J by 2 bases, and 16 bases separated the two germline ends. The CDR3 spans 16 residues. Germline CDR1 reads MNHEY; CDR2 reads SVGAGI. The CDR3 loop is CASSYRPSRTPYEQYF. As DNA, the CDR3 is TGTGCCAGCAGTTACCGTCCCTCTAGGACCCCCTACGAGCAGTACTTC.

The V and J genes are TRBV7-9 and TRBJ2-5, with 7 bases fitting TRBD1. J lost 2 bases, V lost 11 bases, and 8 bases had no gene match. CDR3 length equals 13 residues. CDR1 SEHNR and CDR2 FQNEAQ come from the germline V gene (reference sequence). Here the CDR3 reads CAGGPGGQETQYF. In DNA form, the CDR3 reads TGTGCCGGCGGGCCAGGGGGACAAGAGACCCAGTACTTC.

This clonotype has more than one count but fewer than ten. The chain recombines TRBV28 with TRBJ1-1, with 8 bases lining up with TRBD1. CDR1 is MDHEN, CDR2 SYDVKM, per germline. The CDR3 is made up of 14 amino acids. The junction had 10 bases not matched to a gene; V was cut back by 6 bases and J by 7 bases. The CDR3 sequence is CASRDQGALDEAFF. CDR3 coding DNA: TGTGCCAGCAGAGACCAGGGGGCGTTGGATGAAGCTTTCTTT.

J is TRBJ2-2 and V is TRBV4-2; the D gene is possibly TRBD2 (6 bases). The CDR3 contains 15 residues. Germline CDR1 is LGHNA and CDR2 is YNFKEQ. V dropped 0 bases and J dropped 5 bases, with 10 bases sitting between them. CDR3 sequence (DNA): TGTGCCAGCAGCCAAGAGACCGGGGGAACCGGGGAGCTGTTTTTT. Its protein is CASSQETGGTGELFF.

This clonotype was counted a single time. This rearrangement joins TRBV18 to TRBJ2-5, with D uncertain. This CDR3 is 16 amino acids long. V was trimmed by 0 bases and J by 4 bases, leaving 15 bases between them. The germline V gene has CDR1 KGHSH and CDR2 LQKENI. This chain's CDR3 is CASSPPRIGISETQYF. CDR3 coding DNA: TGTGCCAGCTCACCACCCCGTATAGGGATCTCAGAGACCCAGTACTTC.

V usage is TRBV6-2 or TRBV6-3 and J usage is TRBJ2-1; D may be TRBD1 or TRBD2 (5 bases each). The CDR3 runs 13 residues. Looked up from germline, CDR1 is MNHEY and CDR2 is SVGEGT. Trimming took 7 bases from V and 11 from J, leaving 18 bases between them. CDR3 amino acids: CASTLLGPGQQFF. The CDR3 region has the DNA TGTGCCAGCACCTTACTAGGGCCAGGGCAGCAGTTCTTC.

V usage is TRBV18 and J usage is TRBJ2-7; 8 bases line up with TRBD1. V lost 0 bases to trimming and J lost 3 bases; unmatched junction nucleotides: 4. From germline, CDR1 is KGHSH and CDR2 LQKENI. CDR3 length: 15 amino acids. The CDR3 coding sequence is TGTGCCAGCTCACCACCGGACAGGGAAGACTACGAGCAGTACTTC. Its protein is CASSPPDREDYEQYF.

The CDR3 loop reads CASRPFTGELFF. The DNA for the CDR3 is TGCGCCAGCAGACCGTTCACCGGGGAGCTGTTTTTT. The chain recombines TRBV4-1 with TRBJ2-2, with D hard to call. Trimming cost V 6 bases and J 4 bases, with 6 bases left between them. Germline V gives CDR1 MGHRA, CDR2 YSYEKL. The CDR3 runs 12 residues.

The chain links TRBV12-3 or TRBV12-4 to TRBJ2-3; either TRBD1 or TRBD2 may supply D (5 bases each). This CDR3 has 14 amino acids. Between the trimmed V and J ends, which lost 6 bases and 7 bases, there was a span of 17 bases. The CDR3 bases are TGTGCCAGCAGGCCCACGGGGCCCGGTAATACGCAGTATTTT. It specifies CASRPTGPGNTQYF.

CDR3 amino acids: CSARVVAGLSGEQFF. The CDR3, as DNA: TGCAGTGCTAGAGTGGTGGCAGGGCTCAGTGGCGAGCAGTTCTTC. This chain joins TRBV20-1 and TRBJ2-1; maybe TRBD1 (5 bases). The germline V gene has CDR1 DFQATT and CDR2 SNEGSKA (reference sequence). Trimming took 1 base from V and 10 from J, leaving 20 bases between them. The CDR3 consists of 15 residues.

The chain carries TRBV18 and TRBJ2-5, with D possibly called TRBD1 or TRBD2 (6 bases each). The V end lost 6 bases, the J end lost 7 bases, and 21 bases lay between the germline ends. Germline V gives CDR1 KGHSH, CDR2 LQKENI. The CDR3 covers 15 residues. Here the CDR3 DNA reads TGTGCCAGCTCCCCATCAGGGGCATCGGAGGGGACCCAGTACTTC. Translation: CASSPSGASEGTQYF.

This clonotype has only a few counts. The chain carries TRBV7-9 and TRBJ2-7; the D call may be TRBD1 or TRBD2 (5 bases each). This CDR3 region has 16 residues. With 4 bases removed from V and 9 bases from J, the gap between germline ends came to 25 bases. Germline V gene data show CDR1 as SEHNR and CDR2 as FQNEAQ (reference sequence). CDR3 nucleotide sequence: TGTGCCAGCAGCTCGACCCGGGGCAGAATTTTACGAGCGCAGTACTTC. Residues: CASSSTRGRILRAQYF.